This is a list of T cell receptor beta chains from one sample in a study of CD8 T cells in ankylosing spondylitis. TCRdb reprocessed the 5' RACE reads with MiXCR, giving one entry per CDR3 protein. The sample consists of around 100,000 distinct CDR3 sequences, more than 20% of them appearing once. Sequences were obtained from synovial fluid, either unsorted or a sorted T cell fraction (not recorded which). The source is a male donor with ankylosing spondylitis. The CDR3 runs from the conserved cysteine through the conserved F or W. Each record gives: J gene, D gene, clone size, V gene, CDR3 DNA, CDR3 protein. The D gene is left open where the match is weak. Clone size, where shown, is once, few, many, or a class for clones that have expanded.

J gene: TRBJ2-5; D gene: TRBD2; clone size: NA; V gene: TRBV5-1; CDR3 DNA: TGCGCCAGCAGCTTTTTAGCGGGAGCAGAGACCCAGTACTTC; CDR3 protein: CASSFLAGAETQYF
J gene: TRBJ1-1; D gene: NA; clone size: many; V gene: TRBV3-1; CDR3 DNA: TGTGCCAGCAGCCAAGTGCAGGCGAACACTGAAGCTTTCTTT; CDR3 protein: CASSQVQANTEAFF
J gene: TRBJ1-2; D gene: TRBD1; clone size: few; V gene: TRBV20-1; CDR3 DNA: TGCAGTGCTCCACGCCGACAGGGCTACGATGGCTACACCTTC; CDR3 protein: CSAPRRQGYDGYTF
J gene: TRBJ1-5; D gene: NA; clone size: many; V gene: TRBV12-3/TRBV12-4; CDR3 DNA: TGTGCCAGCACCAGTGGAAGGGGCAATCAGCCCCAGCATTTT; CDR3 protein: CASTSGRGNQPQHF
J gene: TRBJ1-2; D gene: NA; clone size: NA; V gene: TRBV7-9; CDR3 DNA: TGTGCCAGCAGCTCCACAGAGCAGTATGGCTACACCTTC; CDR3 protein: CASSSTEQYGYTF
J gene: TRBJ2-7; D gene: NA; clone size: NA; V gene: TRBV24-1; CDR3 DNA: TGTGCCACCAGTGCGTCAGGCTCGACCTACGAGCAGTACTTC; CDR3 protein: CATSASGSTYEQYF
J gene: TRBJ2-3; D gene: NA; clone size: NA; V gene: TRBV10-3; CDR3 DNA: TGTGCCATCAGTGAGTCGGAAGCGGTTGGAGAAGATACGCAGTATTTT; CDR3 protein: CAISESEAVGEDTQYF
J gene: TRBJ1-1; D gene: NA; clone size: few; V gene: TRBV30; CDR3 DNA: TGTGCCGGGAAGAAGCAGGGCGCTGAAGCTTTCTTT; CDR3 protein: CAGKKQGAEAFF
J gene: TRBJ2-1; D gene: NA; clone size: NA; V gene: TRBV7-2; CDR3 DNA: TGTGCCAGCAGCTTAGTCCAGGGCGATGAGCAGTTCTTC; CDR3 protein: CASSLVQGDEQFF
J gene: TRBJ2-5; D gene: NA; clone size: few; V gene: TRBV7-7; CDR3 DNA: TGTGCCAGCAGCTTAGGTCTACAGCCCGCTGAGACCCAGTACTTC; CDR3 protein: CASSLGLQPAETQYF
J gene: TRBJ2-2; D gene: TRBD1; clone size: few; V gene: TRBV7-9; CDR3 DNA: TGTGCCAGCAGCACCGGGACAGGGTTTCACGGGGAGCTGTTTTTT; CDR3 protein: CASSTGTGFHGELFF
J gene: TRBJ2-1; D gene: TRBD2; clone size: many; V gene: TRBV12-3/TRBV12-4; CDR3 DNA: TGTGCCAGCAGCGCCGAGGACGGGAGGGCAGCTGAGCAGTTCTTC; CDR3 protein: CASSAEDGRAAEQFF
J gene: TRBJ2-1; D gene: TRBD2; clone size: once; V gene: TRBV3-1; CDR3 DNA: TGTGCCAGCAGCCACGGGACTAGCGGGAGGACTTTGTACAATGAGCAGTTCTTC; CDR3 protein: CASSHGTSGRTLYNEQFF
J gene: TRBJ2-7; D gene: NA; clone size: many; V gene: TRBV18; CDR3 DNA: TGTGCCAGCTCACCGGGGAAGATCTCCTACGAGCAGTACTTC; CDR3 protein: CASSPGKISYEQYF
J gene: TRBJ2-1; D gene: TRBD2; clone size: once; V gene: TRBV19; CDR3 DNA: TGTGCCAGTAGTATAGAGAGGGCTAGCGGGAGTGATGAGCAGTTCTTC; CDR3 protein: CASSIERASGSDEQFF
J gene: TRBJ1-3; D gene: NA; clone size: NA; V gene: TRBV11-3; CDR3 DNA: TGTGCCAGCAGCCCCCGGACAGATGGAAACACCATATATTTT; CDR3 protein: CASSPRTDGNTIYF
J gene: TRBJ2-3; D gene: NA; clone size: NA; V gene: TRBV20-1; CDR3 DNA: TGCAGTGGCGAATACCGCGGGGCAGATACGCAGTATTTT; CDR3 protein: CSGEYRGADTQYF
J gene: TRBJ1-2; D gene: NA; clone size: few; V gene: TRBV29-1; CDR3 DNA: TGCAGCGTTGGAGGAGCAGAGCTAAACTATGGCTACACCTTC; CDR3 protein: CSVGGAELNYGYTF
J gene: TRBJ2-1; D gene: TRBD2; clone size: few; V gene: TRBV20-1; CDR3 DNA: TGCAGTGCTCAACCGTCGGGACTATCCTACAATGAGCAGTTCTTC; CDR3 protein: CSAQPSGLSYNEQFF
J gene: TRBJ2-1; D gene: TRBD2; clone size: many; V gene: TRBV15; CDR3 DNA: TGTGCCACCAGCAGAGGACGGGAGGGCATGGATGAGCAGTTCTTC; CDR3 protein: CATSRGREGMDEQFF
J gene: TRBJ2-3; D gene: TRBD1; clone size: NA; V gene: TRBV24-1; CDR3 DNA: TGTGCCACCAGTGATTTGGGGCAGGGGGCTACAGATACGCAGTATTTT; CDR3 protein: CATSDLGQGATDTQYF
J gene: TRBJ2-1; D gene: TRBD2; clone size: many; V gene: TRBV6-1; CDR3 DNA: TGTGCCAGCAGTCGAGCGGGAGGGGTCTCCTACAATGAGCAGTTCTTC; CDR3 protein: CASSRAGGVSYNEQFF
J gene: TRBJ2-1; D gene: NA; clone size: many; V gene: TRBV11-2; CDR3 DNA: TGTGCCAGCAGCTATGGGGGGCTAGCTCTGAGCTCCTACAATGAGCAGTTCTTC; CDR3 protein: CASSYGGLALSSYNEQFF